A single sample is the source of the 10 T cell receptor beta chains below, sequenced in a study of T cells after yellow fever vaccination. From the 5' RACE reads, TCRdb called clonotypes with MiXCR, one entry per CDR3 protein. The data show some 390,000 distinct CDR3 sequences, around 6.4% seen once. The specimen comprised PBMCs, sampled 5 days after the yellow fever booster vaccination. These receptors came from a man in his thirties or forties who received the YFV17D yellow fever vaccine.

The rearrangement joins TRBV20-1 to TRBJ2-5; no firm D call. Germline CDR1 and CDR2: DFQATT and SNEGSKA (reference sequence). V gave up 6 bases and J gave up 2 bases, with 13 bases separating them. The CDR3 has 13 residues. CDR3 protein: CSAYTGPQETQYF. For the CDR3, the DNA is TGCAGTGCCTACACCGGGCCTCAAGAGACCCAGTACTTC.

At least ten counts were recorded for this clonotype. The rearrangement links TRBV24-1 to TRBJ2-5, with D maybe TRBD2 (5 bases). CDR3 length equals 15 residues. Per germline, CDR1 KGHDR and CDR2 SFDVKD. V lost 0 bases, J lost 2 bases, and 9 bases lay in between. The CDR3 region is CATSDLDGKQETQYF. Here the CDR3 DNA reads TGTGCCACCAGTGATTTGGACGGGAAGCAAGAGACCCAGTACTTC.

As to this clonotype: A read error is possible here, since a much larger clone lies one base away. V gene TRBV27 combines with J gene TRBJ2-7; 9 bases align to TRBD2. The CDR3 covers 14 residues. Per the germline V gene, CDR1 is MNHEY and CDR2 is SMNVEV (reference sequence). The ends lost 6 bases at V and 3 bases at J; junction bases unmatched: 6. The CDR3 DNA follows: TGTGCCAGCAGCCTAGCGGGAAGGGGCTACGAGCAGTACTTC. Translated: CASSLAGRGYEQYF.

V is TRBV25-1 and J is TRBJ2-1, with 11 bases that match TRBD2. V lost 4 bases, J lost 8 bases, and 7 bases stayed unmatched. Per germline, CDR1 MGHDK and CDR2 SYGVNS. The CDR3 is made up of 15 amino acids. The CDR3 nucleotides read TGTGCCAGCAGTGGAGTAGCGGGAGGGATAGATGAGCAGTTCTTC. Its protein is CASSGVAGGIDEQFF. Supplemented by reference TRBV25-1 and TRBJ2-1, the full variable domain reads EADIYQTPRYLVIGTGKKITLECSQTMGHDKMYWYQQDPGMELHLIHYSYGVNSTEKGDLSSESTVSRIRTEHFPLTLESARPSHTSQYLCASSGVAGGIDEQFFGPGTRLTVL.

This clonotype was observed a handful of times. The J gene is TRBJ2-7, the V gene TRBV20-1; no definite D call. This CDR3 has 11 amino acids. CDR1 and CDR2 from the germline V gene are DFQATT and SNEGSKA (reference sequence). With 1 base removed from V and 0 bases from J, the gap between germline ends came to 1 base. The CDR3 sequence: CSARVSYEQYF. The DNA of the CDR3 is TGCAGTGCTAGAGTCTCCTACGAGCAGTACTTC.

This clonotype appeared many times. The chain combines TRBV5-1 with TRBJ1-2, with 8 positions matching TRBD1. The V gene end was trimmed by 1 base and the J gene end by 3 bases; junction bases not matched to a gene: 5. Germline V lookup: CDR1 SGHRS, CDR2 YFSETQ. CDR3 size: 15 residues. The CDR3, as DNA: TGCGCCAGCAGCTTGAGTCCGACAGGGGACTATGGCTACACCTTC. Amino acid sequence: CASSLSPTGDYGYTF.

The chain joins TRBV11-2 to TRBJ2-1, with 9 nucleotides matching TRBD1. V was pared by 6 bases and J by 6 bases, with 9 bases of the junction left unmatched. This CDR3 contains 15 residues. Germline CDR1 reads SGHAT; CDR2 reads FQNNGV. This CDR3 is CASSLGQGSINEQFF. In DNA, the CDR3 is TGTGCCAGCAGTTTGGGACAGGGTAGTATCAATGAGCAGTTCTTC.

This clonotype was counted between two and nine times. This chain connects TRBV9 to TRBJ2-1; D unresolved. V lost 2 bases, J lost 0 bases, and 12 bases lay in between. The germline CDR1 and CDR2 sequences are SGDLS and YYNGEE. CDR3 size: 16 residues. In nucleotides, the CDR3 is TGTGCCAGCAGCGTTGGACCGCCCGACTCCTACAATGAGCAGTTCTTC. It translates to CASSVGPPDSYNEQFF.

This clonotype was seen repeatedly, ten times or more. The chain recombines TRBV7-9 with TRBJ2-7, with D unresolved. The CDR3 has 13 residues. V was clipped by 5 bases and J by 6 bases, with 14 bases between them. The V gene's germline CDR1 is SEHNR and CDR2 FQNEAQ (reference sequence). In DNA, the CDR3 is TGTGCCAGCAGCCCCGGGCTGGGCATCGAGCAGTACTTC. It specifies CASSPGLGIEQYF.

The DNA of the CDR3 is TGTGCCAGCAGCCCCCCTCGAGGACTAGCGGCTGGGGAGACCCAGTACTTC. This sequence encodes CASSPPRGLAAGETQYF. This sequence joins TRBV5-5 and TRBJ2-5, with 10 bases identical to TRBD2. The CDR3 runs to 17 residues. Per germline, CDR1 SGHKS and CDR2 YYEKEE (reference sequence). Trimming cost V 4 bases and J 5 bases; bases outside gene matches: 14. Based on the CDR3 plus reference TRBV5-5 and TRBJ2-5, the full variable domain is DAGVTQSPTHLIKTRGQQVTLRCSPISGHKSVSWYQQVLGQGPQFIFQYYEKEERGRGNFPDRFSARQFPNYSSELNVNALLLGDSALYLCASSPPRGLAAGETQYFGPGTRLLVL.